This TCR beta chain emerged from a study of T cell responses to AZD1222 COVID-19 vaccine. General observations from the study: Targets within unmutated variant regions were reportedly found for nearly half of spike-specific TCRs. Most donors were white British, females outnumbered males, and clonal diversity was possibly underestimated. Only 5 or 6 people who got AZD1222 tested seropositive at baseline.

Germline loops: CDR1 LNHDA, CDR2 SQIVND (reference sequence). V lost 7 bases to trimming and J lost 1 base, with 11 bases between them. This CDR3 comprises 14 residues. To note about this clone: Antigen specificity is unknown.

The repertoire was sequenced with immunoSEQ multiplex PCR; TCRdb's copy has only in-frame clones and lacks some. The sample lists roughly 140,000 clones, approximately 91% occurring once. The chain links TRBV19 to TRBJ2-1, with D possibly TRBD1 on 5 matching bases. The receptor's source is an adult who received the AZD1222 COVID-19 vaccine. This sample comprised peripheral blood, obtained 28 days after the second AZD1222 dose. DNA of the CDR3: TGTGCCAGTACTCAGGGAATTTCCTACAATGAGCAGTTCTTC. It specifies CASTQGISYNEQFF.